The 16 T cell receptor beta chains reported below all come from one sample, sequenced in a study of cytomegalovirus exposure and HLA in healthy donors (dated by TCRdb to the late 2010s). The library was produced with the immunoSEQ multiplex PCR assay. A mixture of 60 forward primers for TCR Vbeta segments and 13 reverse primers for TCR Jbeta segments was used in the multiplex PCR. TCRdb provides this immuneACCESS table in a form limited to in-frame rearrangements. Some clones are lacking; in checked studies, under half of them reflect an unresolved V gene, and why the rest are absent is not known. Here the sample has about 190,000 clones; 70% to 75% occur a single time. About 5% of the sample rests with the top ten. The sequenced sample consisted of PBMCs. The receptor source for this set is a man aged 30 to 45 in good health and CMV-seropositive.

V is TRBV5-6 and J is TRBJ1-3; 7 bases match TRBD1. Germline-derived CDR1 and CDR2 are SGHDT and YYEEEE. CDR3 size: 16 residues. The V gene end was trimmed by 2 bases and the J gene end by 0 bases; junction bases not matched to a gene: 5. The CDR3 DNA sequence: TGTGCCAGCAGCTTTCGGACAGGTATCTCTGGAAACACCATATATTTT. Its translation is CASSFRTGISGNTIYF.

The chain couples TRBV19 to TRBJ1-4; perhaps TRBD1 as D (5 bases). V lost 5 bases, J lost 8 bases, and 12 bases lay in between. CDR1 is LNHDA, CDR2 SQIVND, per germline (reference sequence). This CDR3 has 13 amino acids. The CDR3 sequence: CASSPTRGEKLFF. CDR3 in DNA: TGTGCCAGTAGTCCCACTCGGGGGGAAAAACTGTTTTTT.

The chain uses TRBV4-1 and TRBJ1-1; 10 bases match TRBD1. This CDR3 is 16 amino acids long. Germline lookup yields CDR1 MGHRA and CDR2 YSYEKL. V gave up 3 bases and J gave up 4 bases; unmatched junction bases: 8. As DNA, the CDR3 is TGCGCCAGCAGCCAGGGACAGGGGTTTTTTGGCACTGAAGCTTTCTTT. Its translation is CASSQGQGFFGTEAFF.

The chain links TRBV9 to TRBJ2-7, with 8 nucleotides matching TRBD1. Trimming removed 4 bases from V and 4 bases from J; junction bases left unmatched: 7. The CDR3 loop spans 14 amino acids. The V gene's germline CDR1 is SGDLS and CDR2 YYNGEE. DNA of the CDR3: TGTGCCAGCAGCCCGGGACAGGACCTTTACGAGCAGTACTTC. This codes for CASSPGQDLYEQYF. Using reference TRBV9 and TRBJ2-7 for the parts outside the CDR3, the full variable domain is DSGVTQTPKHLITATGQRVTLRCSPRSGDLSVYWYQQSLDQGLQFLIQYYNGEERAKGNILERFSAQQFPDLHSELNLSSLELGDSALYFCASSPGQDLYEQYFGPGTRLTVT.

The chain joins TRBV28 to TRBJ1-5; 7 bases are shared with TRBD1. The CDR3 sequence is 15 residues long. Germline assignment: CDR1 MDHEN and CDR2 SYDVKM. Losses at the gene ends were 4 bases for V and 6 bases for J; bases not matched to a gene: 9. The CDR3 bases are TGTGCCAGCAGTTCCTCAGGGGGGAATGTTCAGCCCCAGCATTTT. Its protein is CASSSSGGNVQPQHF.

The chain is built from TRBV7-9 and TRBJ1-2; weak D call: TRBD1 (5 bases). Germline CDR1 and CDR2: SEHNR and FQNEAQ (reference sequence). The CDR3 consists of 13 residues. Between the trimmed V and J ends, which lost 4 bases and 6 bases, there was a span of 12 bases. CDR3 loop: CASSSLGADGYTF. The CDR3 DNA sequence: TGTGCCAGCAGCTCACTTGGGGCAGATGGCTACACCTTC.

The gene calls are TRBV6-1 and TRBJ2-1, with 9 bases identical to TRBD2. The V gene's germline CDR1 is MNHNS and CDR2 SASEGT. Losses at the gene ends were 7 bases for V and 3 bases for J; bases not matched to a gene: 4. The CDR3 is 14 residues long. For the CDR3, the DNA is TGTGCCAGCACCCCTAGCGGGGACTACAATGAGCAGTTCTTC. Amino acids: CASTPSGDYNEQFF.

The V gene is TRBV7-8, the J gene TRBJ1-1; TRBD1 aligns across 10 bases. The germline CDR1 and CDR2 sequences are SGHVS and FQNEAQ. V gave up 5 bases and J gave up 1 base; unmatched junction bases: 4. This CDR3 is built from 15 residues. The CDR3 region is CASSPRQGANTEAFF. Here the CDR3 DNA reads TGTGCCAGCAGCCCGAGACAGGGGGCGAACACTGAAGCTTTCTTT.

This clone was counted a single time. V and J are TRBV10-3 and TRBJ2-7; the D gene is possibly TRBD1 (5 bases). The CDR3 is made up of 11 amino acids. Trimming pared 10 bases from V and 4 bases from J, leaving 11 bases between. Germline V gene lookup returns CDR1 ENHRY and CDR2 SYGVKD. The CDR3 region has the DNA TGTGCCAGCGGCACAGGTTACGAGCAGTACTTC. Its translation: CASGTGYEQYF.

The rearrangement uses TRBV7-2 and TRBJ1-1, with D hard to call. From germline, CDR1 is SGHTA and CDR2 FQGNSA. Trimming cost V 0 bases and J 6 bases, with 11 bases left between them. The CDR3 runs to 14 residues. In DNA, the CDR3 is TGTGCCAGCAGCTTAGCGCTAGGCACCCCTGAAGCTTTCTTT. It encodes CASSLALGTPEAFF.

The CDR3 coding sequence is TGTGCCAGTAGTAGCTTCAGGCTCGACAATGAGCAGTTCTTC. It yields the protein CASSSFRLDNEQFF. The rearrangement links TRBV19 to TRBJ2-1; D is uncertain. The germline V and J ends were trimmed by 4 bases and 5 bases, with 12 bases remaining between them. Per germline, CDR1 LNHDA and CDR2 SQIVND (reference sequence). This CDR3 contains 14 residues.

The chain joins TRBV2 to TRBJ2-2, with TRBD2 matching over 8 bases. Germline CDR1 SNHLY, CDR2 FYNNEI. CDR3 length equals 15 residues. The V segment lost 4 bases and the J segment 6 bases; nucleotides outside the gene matches: 7. CDR3 protein: CASSVDGRASGELFF. CDR3 DNA: TGTGCCAGCAGTGTCGACGGGAGGGCCTCCGGGGAGCTGTTTTTT. The full variable domain, with the rest looked up from reference TRBV2 and TRBJ2-2, is EPEVTQTPSHQVTQMGQEVILRCVPISNHLYFYWYRQILGQKVEFLVSFYNNEISEKSEIFDDQFSVERPDGSNFTLKIRSTKLEDSAMYFCASSVDGRASGELFFGEGSRLTVL.

The chain joins TRBV28 to TRBJ2-7, with 8 bases that match TRBD1. CDR1 is MDHEN, CDR2 SYDVKM, per germline. V was pared by 6 bases and J by 4 bases, with 14 bases of the junction left unmatched. This CDR3 is 16 amino acids long. The DNA of the CDR3 is TGTGCCAGCAGCCTCAAACCTTGGACAGGGACGTACGAGCAGTACTTC. The encoded protein is CASSLKPWTGTYEQYF.

This chain uses TRBV7-3 with TRBJ2-2; a weak D match, TRBD2 (6 bases). Germline-derived CDR1 and CDR2 are SGHTA and FQGTGA. V gave up 4 bases and J gave up 7 bases, with 13 bases separating them. The CDR3 is 14 amino acids. In DNA, the CDR3 is TGTGCCAGCAGCTCGTTAGCCGGGAGCGGGGAGCTGTTTTTT. This gives the protein CASSSLAGSGELFF.

The V call is TRBV5-5, the J call TRBJ1-2; 9 positions agree with TRBD1. CDR1 and CDR2 from the germline V gene are SGHKS and YYEKEE (reference sequence). V gave up 4 bases and J gave up 8 bases; unmatched junction bases: 12. The CDR3 has 15 residues. DNA of the CDR3: TGTGCCAGCAGCCAGGGACAGGGAGGATGGGTCGGCTACACCTTC. Encoded protein: CASSQGQGGWVGYTF.

The J gene is TRBJ1-4, the V gene TRBV11-2, with 10 nucleotides matching TRBD1. Germline V gene lookup returns CDR1 SGHAT and CDR2 FQNNGV. J lost 6 bases, V lost 2 bases, and 6 bases had no gene match. The CDR3 runs 16 residues. CDR3 amino acids: CASSLFSGTGDEKLFF. CDR3 DNA: TGTGCCAGCAGCTTATTTTCCGGGACAGGGGATGAAAAACTGTTTTTT.